This T cell receptor (beta chain) was captured in a study of T-cell reconstitution after alpha-beta-depleted transplantation in children. This CDR3 has 11 amino acids. CDR1 is GTSNPN and CDR2 is SVGIG in the germline V gene (reference sequence). V shed 2 bases and J shed 13 bases, with 12 bases lying between them. Using unique molecular identifiers, the investigators prepared the TCRbeta library. MiXCR, run by TCRdb on the PCR reads, gives a single entry per CDR3 protein. This sample carries around 530,000 distinct CDR3 sequences, around a third of them seen once, and the ten largest clones take around 2.3%.

The sample here was PBMCs from the stem cell graft donor, taken from the stem cell graft. The chain couples TRBV30 to TRBJ2-1; D gene unclear. This sequence was found in a human donor who donated a stem cell graft to a child with aplastic anemia. The CDR3 DNA reads TGTGCCTGGAGTCCCGAAACCTCCCAGTTCTTC. Protein product: CAWSPETSQFF. The full variable domain, with the rest looked up from reference TRBV30 and TRBJ2-1, is SQTIHQWPATLVQPVGSPLSLECTVEGTSNPNLYWYRQAAGRGLQLLFYSVGIGQISSEVPQNLSASRPQDRQFILSSKKLLLSDSGFYLCAWSPETSQFFGPGTRLTVL.